The rows below give T cell receptor beta chains drawn from one sample of a study of cytomegalovirus exposure and HLA in healthy donors. The data were produced by immunoSEQ multiplex PCR, yet TCRdb's version contains in-frame clones alone and is incomplete. The sample records about 72,000 clones, 94% being singletons. Sequenced: PBMCs. The receptors were gathered from a woman under 30 in good health and CMV-seropositive. CDR3s include the opening cysteine and the closing phenylalanine or tryptophan. The D gene is left open where the match is weak. Clone size is not always given. Where it is, it says once, few, many or a class for expanded clones.

D: TRBD2; V: TRBV9; J: TRBJ2-2; size: .; CDR3: CASSVNSGSGELFF; DNA: TGTGCCAGCAGCGTAAATAGCGGGTCCGGGGAGCTGTTTTTT
D: .; V: TRBV7-3; J: TRBJ2-7; size: medium-sized; CDR3: CASSLSSGISYEQYF; DNA: TGTGCCAGCAGCTTAAGTTCAGGGATCTCCTACGAGCAGTACTTC
D: TRBD2; V: TRBV9; J: TRBJ2-3; size: .; CDR3: CASSPTPTGGAADTQYF; DNA: TGTGCCAGCAGCCCCACACCCACGGGGGGGGCCGCAGATACGCAGTATTTT
D: .; V: TRBV29-1; J: TRBJ1-4; size: .; CDR3: CSVEDGSGAGGQKLFF; DNA: TGCAGCGTTGAAGATGGGAGTGGGGCCGGGGGGCAGAAACTGTTTTTT
D: .; V: TRBV29-1; J: TRBJ1-1; size: .; CDR3: CSVYGGAATENTEAFF; DNA: TGCAGCGTTTACGGGGGGGCAGCTACCGAGAACACTGAAGCTTTCTTT
D: TRBD2; V: TRBV19; J: TRBJ2-1; size: .; CDR3: CASSSGLAGEVEQFF; DNA: TGTGCCAGTAGTTCGGGACTAGCGGGAGAAGTTGAGCAGTTCTTC
D: TRBD1; V: TRBV30; J: TRBJ2-7; size: .; CDR3: CAWSHGQVTYEQYF; DNA: TGTGCCTGGAGTCATGGACAGGTAACCTACGAGCAGTACTTC
D: .; V: TRBV7-3; J: TRBJ2-7; size: .; CDR3: CASSYGGGPYEQYF; DNA: TGTGCCAGCAGCTATGGGGGGGGCCCCTACGAGCAGTACTTC
D: TRBD1; V: TRBV5-6; J: TRBJ1-6; size: .; CDR3: CASSFRTGESPLHF; DNA: TGTGCCAGCAGCTTTCGAACAGGGGAGTCACCCCTCCACTTT
D: .; V: TRBV7-2; J: TRBJ2-2; size: .; CDR3: CASSLVGGDFGELFF; DNA: TGTGCCAGCAGCTTAGTAGGAGGGGATTTCGGGGAGCTGTTTTTT
D: .; V: TRBV5-1; J: TRBJ1-3; size: once; CDR3: CASSSGTGQLGNTIYF; DNA: TGCGCCAGCAGCTCCGGGACGGGACAACTTGGAAACACCATATATTTT
D: .; V: TRBV5-4; J: TRBJ2-2; size: .; CDR3: CATLPGLNTGELFF; DNA: TGTGCCACCCTCCCGGGACTGAACACCGGGGAGCTGTTTTTT
D: TRBD1; V: TRBV7-2; J: TRBJ2-7; size: .; CDR3: CASSSGQVLPYEQYF; DNA: TGTGCCAGCAGCTCCGGACAGGTTTTGCCCTACGAGCAGTACTTC
D: .; V: TRBV10-1; J: TRBJ2-7; size: once; CDR3: CASSFDIAYEQYF; DNA: TGCGCCAGCAGTTTCGACATTGCCTACGAGCAGTACTTC
D: TRBD1; V: TRBV2; J: TRBJ1-2; size: .; CDR3: CASSEASRGVGYTF; DNA: TGTGCCAGCAGTGAAGCGTCCAGGGGGGTTGGCTACACCTTC
D: TRBD2; V: TRBV29-1; J: TRBJ2-2; size: .; CDR3: CSVEVAGVNTGELFF; DNA: TGCAGCGTGGAGGTAGCGGGTGTGAACACCGGGGAGCTGTTTTTT
D: .; V: TRBV11-3; J: TRBJ2-3; size: .; CDR3: CASSLDLSPGHIAVTDTQYF; DNA: TGTGCCAGCAGCTTAGATTTATCTCCGGGACACATAGCCGTCACAGATACGCAGTATTTT
D: .; V: TRBV15; J: TRBJ1-4; size: .; CDR3: CATSRDRDEKLFF; DNA: TGTGCCACCAGCAGAGACAGGGATGAAAAACTGTTTTTT
D: .; V: TRBV29-1; J: TRBJ2-5; size: .; CDR3: CSVESQGRETQYF; DNA: TGCAGCGTTGAGTCCCAGGGCCGAGAGACCCAGTACTTC
D: TRBD2; V: TRBV5-4; J: TRBJ2-7; size: .; CDR3: CASSLVVGGPIDEQYF; DNA: TGTGCCAGCAGCTTGGTCGTGGGAGGGCCCATCGACGAGCAGTACTTC
D: .; V: TRBV7-8; J: TRBJ1-5; size: .; CDR3: CASSLARGGQPQHF; DNA: TGTGCCAGCAGCTTAGCTAGGGGAGGACAGCCCCAGCATTTT
D: .; V: TRBV4-1; J: TRBJ2-4; size: .; CDR3: CASSQDRTGQAKNIQYF; DNA: TGCGCCAGCAGCCAAGATAGAACAGGGCAAGCCAAAAACATTCAGTACTTC
D: TRBD1; V: TRBV9; J: TRBJ1-1; size: .; CDR3: CASSVGTGNTEAFF; DNA: TGTGCCAGCAGCGTAGGGACAGGGAACACTGAAGCTTTCTTT
D: .; V: TRBV19; J: TRBJ1-5; size: .; CDR3: CASSIDPGHGWAQHF; DNA: TGTGCCAGTAGTATAGATCCGGGACACGGGTGGGCCCAGCATTTT
D: .; V: TRBV6-1; J: TRBJ1-1; size: .; CDR3: CASSGENGGEAFF; DNA: TGTGCCAGCAGTGGGGAGAACGGAGGTGAAGCTTTCTTT
D: TRBD1; V: TRBV7-8; J: TRBJ2-7; size: .; CDR3: CASSLAGQGAYEQYF; DNA: TGTGCCAGCAGCTTAGCGGGACAGGGGGCCTACGAGCAGTACTTC
D: .; V: TRBV27; J: TRBJ2-7; size: .; CDR3: CASSWGVGRSDEQYF; DNA: TGTGCCAGCAGCTGGGGAGTCGGGAGATCAGACGAGCAGTACTTC
D: .; V: TRBV19; J: TRBJ1-5; size: .; CDR3: CASSIPPGPSQPQHF; DNA: TGTGCCAGTAGTATACCCCCCGGTCCGTCTCAGCCCCAGCATTTT
D: TRBD1; V: TRBV6-1; J: TRBJ2-4; size: .; CDR3: CASRGTGAKNIQYF; DNA: TGTGCCAGCAGGGGGACAGGGGCCAAAAACATTCAGTACTTC
D: TRBD1; V: TRBV11-2; J: TRBJ1-2; size: .; CDR3: CASSSTGGGYTF; DNA: TGTGCCAGCAGCTCGACAGGGGGGGGCTACACCTTC
D: .; V: TRBV5-1; J: TRBJ2-5; size: .; CDR3: CASSSGDSQETQYF; DNA: TGCGCCAGCAGCTCGGGGGACAGCCAAGAGACCCAGTACTTC
D: .; V: TRBV5-1; J: TRBJ2-2; size: .; CDR3: CASSLEGGRGLPGELFF; DNA: TGCGCCAGCAGCTTGGAAGGCGGGCGGGGCCTCCCCGGGGAGCTGTTTTTT
D: .; V: TRBV7-9; J: TRBJ1-4; size: .; CDR3: CASSPTGRNEKLFF; DNA: TGTGCCAGCAGCCCCACTGGCAGGAACGAAAAACTGTTTTTT
D: TRBD2; V: TRBV19; J: TRBJ2-5; size: once; CDR3: CASMETSGGQETQYF; DNA: TGTGCCAGTATGGAGACTAGCGGGGGACAAGAGACCCAGTACTTC
D: TRBD1; V: TRBV7-2; J: TRBJ1-3; size: .; CDR3: CASSSTFRDRENTIYF; DNA: TGTGCCAGCAGCTCCACCTTCCGGGACAGGGAAAACACCATATATTTT
D: TRBD1; V: TRBV27; J: TRBJ1-2; size: .; CDR3: CASSFTGANYGYTF; DNA: TGTGCCAGCAGTTTCACAGGGGCCAACTATGGCTACACCTTC
D: .; V: TRBV19; J: TRBJ2-3; size: .; CDR3: CASSLAQGGPTDTQYF; DNA: TGTGCCAGTAGCCTAGCGCAGGGTGGCCCTACAGATACGCAGTATTTT
D: TRBD2; V: TRBV15; J: TRBJ2-3; size: .; CDR3: CATSRDRAGGTDTQYF; DNA: TGTGCCACCAGCAGAGATCGGGCGGGGGGCACAGATACGCAGTATTTT
D: .; V: TRBV19; J: TRBJ1-6; size: .; CDR3: CASATYNSPLHF; DNA: TGTGCCAGTGCTACCTATAATTCACCCCTCCACTTT
D: .; V: TRBV30; J: TRBJ1-2; size: .; CDR3: CAWSLRQTKYSYNYGYTF; DNA: TGTGCCTGGAGCTTGCGCCAGACAAAGTACTCCTATAACTATGGCTACACCTTC
D: TRBD2; V: TRBV11-2; J: TRBJ2-7; size: .; CDR3: CASSSEASGSTVQYF; DNA: TGTGCCAGCAGCTCTGAGGCTAGCGGGAGCACAGTGCAGTACTTC
D: .; V: TRBV9; J: TRBJ1-3; size: .; CDR3: CASSVAGTSGNTIYF; DNA: TGTGCCAGCAGCGTCGCCGGGACTTCTGGAAACACCATATATTTT
D: .; V: TRBV14; J: TRBJ1-4; size: .; CDR3: CASSQGRTARQGLPLGEKLFF; DNA: TGTGCCAGCAGCCAAGGACGAACGGCCAGGCAGGGCCTGCCCCTCGGTGAAAAACTGTTTTTT
D: .; V: TRBV7-2; J: TRBJ2-7; size: .; CDR3: CASSQNLDEQYF; DNA: TGTGCCAGCAGTCAAAACTTAGACGAGCAGTACTTC
D: TRBD1; V: TRBV9; J: TRBJ1-2; size: .; CDR3: CASSVYRDRVGYTF; DNA: TGTGCCAGCAGCGTTTACCGGGACAGGGTTGGCTACACCTTC
D: TRBD2; V: TRBV19; J: TRBJ2-1; size: .; CDR3: CASSSLAAGDRSEQFF; DNA: TGTGCCAGTAGTTCTCTAGCGGCGGGAGATAGGAGTGAGCAGTTCTTC